A selection of T cell receptor beta chains follows, all from one sample in a study of graft-versus-host responses after intestinal transplantation. For these receptors, no antigen is known. Sequencing used immunoSEQ multiplex PCR; TCRdb keeps in-frame clones, though not all of them. The sample holds 100,000 to 110,000 clones, over 75% seen once. Sequencing was performed on unstimulated CD4+ T cells sorted from spleen or lymph node cells, taken before transplant. These receptors all stem from a human donor who was the organ donor for an intestinal transplant. The CDR3 runs from the conserved cysteine through the conserved F or W. The D gene is left open where the match is weak. Clone size is given for some rows only: seen once, a few or many times, or a class if the clone is expanded.

-	TRBV6-5	-	TRBJ2-7	TGTGCCAGCAGATTGGGTTCTGGGCGCGAGCAGTACTTC	CASRLGSGREQYF
-	TRBV19	-	TRBJ2-2	TGTGCCAGCCGCTTCTCGGGGGAGGCCGGGGAGCTGTTTTTT	CASRFSGEAGELFF
-	TRBV5-8	-	TRBJ2-2	TGTGCCAGCAGCTTCGTCTACCGGGAGCTGTTTTTT	CASSFVYRELFF
few	TRBV7-8	TRBD2	TRBJ2-2	TGTGCCAGCAGCTTCGGTCTGCGGGGGGGCCGAATGCACACCGGGGAGCTGTTTTTT	CASSFGLRGGRMHTGELFF
-	TRBV5-1	-	TRBJ2-5	TGCGCCAGCAGCTTGGCTGGGGACGGACCCCAGTACTTC	CASSLAGDGPQYF
-	TRBV30	-	TRBJ1-1	TGTGCCTGGAGTTACCCGAACACTGAAGCTTTCTTT	CAWSYPNTEAFF
-	TRBV2	-	TRBJ1-1	TGTGCCAGCAGATCAGACGGAGGAGTGACTGAAGCTTTCTTT	CASRSDGGVTEAFF
once	TRBV13	-	TRBJ1-1	TGTGCCAGCAGCTCCTCAGACAGAGGGATTTTGAGCACTGAAGCTTTCTTT	CASSSSDRGILSTEAFF
-	TRBV19	-	TRBJ2-1	TGTGCCAGTAGTACCGCTACAAGCTCCTACAATGAGCAGTTCTTC	CASSTATSSYNEQFF
-	TRBV28	TRBD2	TRBJ2-7	TGTGCCAGCAGTCTCCCCGGGACTATGGCCTACGAGCAGTACTTC	CASSLPGTMAYEQYF
once	TRBV10-3	-	TRBJ2-6	TGTGCCATCAGTGAGAGCAGGTTCTACGCGGGGGCCAACGTCCTGACTTTC	CAISESRFYAGANVLTF
once	TRBV15	-	TRBJ1-2	TGTGCCACCAGCAGAGATTCTAACCTCTTCTATGGCTACACCTTC	CATSRDSNLFYGYTF
-	TRBV11-2	TRBD2	TRBJ2-5	TGTGCCAGCAGCCCGCGGGGGGTTGAAGAGACCCAGTACTTC	CASSPRGVEETQYF
-	TRBV5-1	TRBD2	TRBJ2-7	TGCGCCAGCAGCTTGGGCGCGAGCGGGGCCAAGAGCTCCTACGAGCAGTACTTC	CASSLGASGAKSSYEQYF
-	TRBV4-1	TRBD1	TRBJ1-1	TGCGCCAGCAGCCTACGACAGGGGATGAACACTGAAGCTTTCTTT	CASSLRQGMNTEAFF
-	TRBV5-1	-	TRBJ2-5	TGCGCCAGCAGTCTAAAGGGGCGAGAGGGGACCCAGTACTTC	CASSLKGREGTQYF
-	TRBV29-1	-	TRBJ2-2	TGCAGCGTTCGGGCCCGGGCGGGTAACACCGGGGAGCTGTTTTTT	CSVRARAGNTGELFF
few	TRBV4-2	-	TRBJ2-2	TGTGCCAGCAGCCCGGCGCCTACTACGAACACCGGGGAGCTGTTTTTT	CASSPAPTTNTGELFF
-	TRBV5-1	-	TRBJ2-7	TGCGCCAGCAGCTTGGGATATACAGCGCCGAACTCCTACGAGCAGTACTTC	CASSLGYTAPNSYEQYF
-	TRBV7-2	-	TRBJ1-2	TGTGCCAGCAGCTTAGACAGGCACTATGGCTACACCTTC	CASSLDRHYGYTF
-	TRBV28	-	TRBJ1-1	TGTGCCTCCCTGCGGCGACGGGCTGAAGCTTTCTTT	CASLRRRAEAFF
-	TRBV7-6	-	TRBJ1-5	TGTGCCAGCAGCTTAGGAACAGGGATCCAGCCCCAGCATTTT	CASSLGTGIQPQHF
-	TRBV5-1	-	TRBJ2-3	TGCGCCAGCAGCTCCCCCGGACTGGAACGCTTCGGCACAGATACGCAGTATTTT	CASSSPGLERFGTDTQYF
-	TRBV7-3	-	TRBJ2-2	TGTGCCAGCAGCCACTCTGGGGATAACGGGGAGCTGTTTTTT	CASSHSGDNGELFF
-	TRBV7-9	-	TRBJ1-5	TGTGCCAGCAGTTACCACAATCAGCCCCAGCATTTT	CASSYHNQPQHF
-	TRBV28	TRBD1	TRBJ1-6	TGTGCCAGCAGTTTGGGGACAGGGGGTTCACCCCTCCACTTT	CASSLGTGGSPLHF
-	TRBV5-4	TRBD1	TRBJ2-1	TGTGCCAGCAGCTCACGGACAGGGGTATATGAGCAGTTCTTC	CASSSRTGVYEQFF
-	TRBV5-8	-	TRBJ1-2	TGTGCCAGCAGCTTGCCGGGGAACTATGGCTACACCTTC	CASSLPGNYGYTF
-	TRBV19	TRBD2	TRBJ2-3	TGTGCCAGTAGTTGGCGGGGGGGCCAGGATACGCAGTATTTT	CASSWRGGQDTQYF
-	TRBV4-1	-	TRBJ1-5	TGCGCCAGCAGCCAAGAGAGGTTGAACAGGGCGGAGCCCCAGCATTTT	CASSQERLNRAEPQHF
-	TRBV6-1	-	TRBJ1-5	TGTGCCAGCAGCCCCTCGGTTGGGCGCAATCAGCCCCAGCATTTT	CASSPSVGRNQPQHF
-	TRBV28	-	TRBJ1-4	TGTGCCAGCAGTCTCCTGGGGCAGTATAATGAAAAACTGTTTTTT	CASSLLGQYNEKLFF
-	TRBV5-1	TRBD2	TRBJ2-7	TGCGCCAGCAGCTTGGGACTAGCGGGGTTCGACGAGCAGTACTTC	CASSLGLAGFDEQYF
-	TRBV6-5	-	TRBJ1-2	TGTGCCAGCAGTTACACCCACAGGGAGAGCTACACCTTC	CASSYTHRESYTF
-	TRBV28	-	TRBJ2-5	TGTGCCAGTGGCGGCAGGGCGGGAGAGACCCAGTACTTC	CASGGRAGETQYF
-	TRBV4-2	TRBD2	TRBJ2-3	TGTGCCAGCAGCCCCCCTAGGTTAGCGGGGGGGGTAGATACGCAGTATTTT	CASSPPRLAGGVDTQYF
-	TRBV20-1	-	TRBJ2-7	TGCAGTGCTAAAAGAGCAAGGGAGCAGTACTTC	CSAKRAREQYF
-	TRBV30	-	TRBJ1-1	TGTGCCTGGTCTCAGACGAACACTGAAGCTTTCTTT	CAWSQTNTEAFF
-	TRBV19	-	TRBJ2-7	TGTGCCAGTAGTTCTCGGGACGGATACGAGCAGTACTTC	CASSSRDGYEQYF
-	TRBV7-2	TRBD2	TRBJ2-2	TGTGCCAGCAGCTTAGCTAGCGGGGGGAACACCGGGGAGCTGTTTTTT	CASSLASGGNTGELFF
-	TRBV7-2	-	TRBJ1-6	TGTGCCAGCAGCTTAGTGGCCTATAATTCACCCCTCCACTTT	CASSLVAYNSPLHF
-	TRBV2	-	TRBJ1-2	TGTGCCAGCAGCGGAGGCGGTGGCTACACCTTC	CASSGGGGYTF
-	TRBV5-1	TRBD1	TRBJ1-6	TGCGCCAGCAGTTTAAGAGGGCAGGGGGATACTAGTTCACCCCTCCACTTT	CASSLRGQGDTSSPLHF
-	TRBV6-1	-	TRBJ2-2	TGTGCCAGTAAACAGGGATCTGCCGGGGAGCTGTTTTTT	CASKQGSAGELFF
-	TRBV4-2	-	TRBJ2-3	TGTGCCAGCAGCCAGGCGGGGCCCTTCACAGATACGCAGTATTTT	CASSQAGPFTDTQYF
-	TRBV4-1	TRBD1	TRBJ1-1	TGCGCCAGCAGCCAAGGGGACAGAACGAACACTGAAGCTTTCTTT	CASSQGDRTNTEAFF
-	TRBV7-9	-	TRBJ1-1	TGTGCCTCCCGCGGCACAGGGAGGACTGAAGCTTTCTTT	CASRGTGRTEAFF
-	TRBV5-1	-	TRBJ2-2	TGCGCCAGCGGCGACACGTTTAATCCAACCGGGGAGCTGTTTTTT	CASGDTFNPTGELFF
-	TRBV28	TRBD1	TRBJ1-3	TGTGCCAGCAGTTTATATGGGGACAGGGTCTCTGGAAACACCATATATTTT	CASSLYGDRVSGNTIYF
once	TRBV6-5	-	TRBJ2-3	TGTGCCAGCAGTTACCAAGACAATTTTGATACGCAGTATTTT	CASSYQDNFDTQYF
few	TRBV6-1	-	TRBJ1-3	TGTGCCAGCAGTGACCCAGGGCGAGGTGGAAACACCATATATTTT	CASSDPGRGGNTIYF
-	TRBV2	-	TRBJ1-2	TGTGCCAGCAGTGGGGGAGGGTTCGGCTACACCTTC	CASSGGGFGYTF
-	TRBV28	-	TRBJ1-5	TGTGCCAGCAGTTCGCGGACAGCCGGCGGGATACAGCCCCAGCATTTT	CASSSRTAGGIQPQHF
-	TRBV2	-	TRBJ1-2	TGTGCCAGCAGTGCGAAAACAGCGGGCTATGGCTACACCTTC	CASSAKTAGYGYTF
-	TRBV4-1	-	TRBJ1-3	TGCGCCAGCAGCCAACAAGTGGGGCCCGCCAACACCATATATTTT	CASSQQVGPANTIYF